One sample yielded the 26 T cell receptor beta chains listed below, sequenced in a study of OX40 agonist ivuxolimab in advanced cancers. Only in-frame clones appear in the TCRdb table, and some are missing; sequencing was by immunoSEQ multiplex PCR. The sample includes fewer than 200,000 clones, approximately 94% of them seen just once. Sequenced material: CD4+ or CD8+ T cells sorted from blood, taken in a trial of the OX40 agonist ivuxolimab. The origin of the receptors is an adult with an advanced solid tumor such as melanoma, head and neck, liver or kidney cancer.

The chain carries TRBV6-5 and TRBJ1-1, with TRBD1 as a possible D gene (5 bases). This CDR3 has 14 amino acids. The V gene's germline CDR1 is MNHEY and CDR2 SVGAGI. V shed 6 bases and J shed 4 bases, with 15 bases lying between them. CDR3 sequence (DNA): TGTGCCAGCAGGGTGAGGGGCAGAGGCACTGAAGCTTTCTTT. Protein sequence: CASRVRGRGTEAFF.

The chain joins TRBV6-5 to TRBJ1-3; D perhaps matches TRBD1 (6 bases). Germline V gene sequence: CDR1 MNHEY, CDR2 SVGAGI. The CDR3 covers 15 residues. Trimming shortened V by 1 base and J by 4 bases, and 11 bases separated the two germline ends. Here the CDR3 reads CASSYYRDIGNTIYF. In nucleotides, the CDR3 is TGTGCCAGCAGTTACTACCGGGACATCGGAAACACCATATATTTT.

The chain recombines TRBV28 with TRBJ1-1; 9 nucleotides match TRBD1. Germline V CDR1 and CDR2: MDHEN, SYDVKM. The ends lost 5 bases at V and 1 base at J; junction bases unmatched: 5. This CDR3 has 15 residues. CDR3 residues: CASSPGQGPNTEAFF. CDR3 coding DNA: TGTGCCAGCAGTCCGGGACAGGGCCCGAACACTGAAGCTTTCTTT.

Written as DNA, the CDR3 is TGTGCCAGCAGTCCATCCTCCTACGAGCAGTACTTC. Its protein is CASSPSSYEQYF. J is TRBJ2-7 and V is TRBV28; no firm D call. This CDR3 region has 12 residues. V lost 5 bases and J 0 bases, leaving 5 bases between the germline ends. Germline CDR1 reads MDHEN; CDR2 reads SYDVKM.

The genes are TRBV18 and TRBJ2-3, with D tentatively TRBD2 (7 bases). Trimming cost V 2 bases and J 1 base, with 13 bases left between them. The CDR3 length is 16 residues. Germline V CDR1 and CDR2: KGHSH, LQKENI. This chain's CDR3 is CASSPYTGGRTDTQYF. The CDR3 DNA sequence: TGTGCCAGCTCACCATATACCGGGGGGCGCACAGATACGCAGTATTTT.

V is TRBV6-5 and J is TRBJ1-5, with 7 nucleotides matching TRBD1. The junction had 6 bases not matched to a gene; V was cut back by 7 bases and J by 3 bases. The length of the CDR3 is 14 residues. The germline V gene encodes CDR1 MNHEY and CDR2 SVGAGI. The CDR3 sequence: CASTPTGYNQPQHF. CDR3 in DNA: TGTGCCAGCACCCCGACAGGGTACAATCAGCCCCAGCATTTT.

The V and J genes are TRBV7-6 and TRBJ1-2; tentative D call: TRBD1 (5 bases). Germline CDR1 is SGHVS and CDR2 is FNYEAQ. The CDR3 totals 16 residues. V lost 0 bases and J lost 0, with 11 bases in between. This chain's CDR3 is CASSLAIGGPNYGYTF. The CDR3 DNA is TGTGCCAGCAGCTTAGCGATTGGGGGTCCTAACTATGGCTACACCTTC.

This chain connects TRBV7-3 to TRBJ1-1; perhaps TRBD1 as D (6 bases). The CDR3 spans 14 residues. Germline CDR1 is SGHTA and CDR2 is FQGTGA. Trimming pared 2 bases from V and 1 base from J, leaving 8 bases between. Here the CDR3 DNA reads TGTGCCAGCAGCTTAGCAGGGGCGAACACTGAAGCTTTCTTT. Its protein product is CASSLAGANTEAFF. The whole variable domain, filled in from reference TRBV7-3 and TRBJ1-1, reads GAGVSQTPSNKVTEKGKYVELRCDPISGHTALYWYRQSLGQGPEFLIYFQGTGAADDSGLPNDRFFAVRPEGSVSTLKIQRTERGDSAVYLCASSLAGANTEAFFGQGTRLTVV.

The rearrangement uses TRBV19 and TRBJ2-7; D perhaps matches TRBD1 (6 bases). Germline CDR1 is LNHDA and CDR2 is SQIVND (reference sequence). The CDR3 runs to 16 residues. V was cut by 5 bases and J by 0 bases, with 17 bases left in between. The DNA of the CDR3 is TGTGCCAGTAGTCTGTCTAGGACAGACTACTCCTACGAGCAGTACTTC. Its translation: CASSLSRTDYSYEQYF. The whole variable domain, remainder taken from reference TRBV19 and TRBJ2-7, is DGGITQSPKYLFRKEGQNVTLSCEQNLNHDAMYWYRQDPGQGLRLIYYSQIVNDFQKGDIAEGYSVSREKKESFPLTVTSAQKNPTAFYLCASSLSRTDYSYEQYFGPGTRLTVT.

The chain couples TRBV11-2 to TRBJ2-1; 9 positions agree with TRBD1. Germline lookup yields CDR1 SGHAT and CDR2 FQNNGV. The CDR3 is 14 residues long. V shed 3 bases and J 7 bases; nucleotides not matched to a gene: 4. In nucleotides, the CDR3 is TGTGCCAGCAGCTTGGGACAGGGAAATAATGAGCAGTTCTTC. Residues: CASSLGQGNNEQFF.

The chain couples TRBV6-1 to TRBJ2-5, with D perhaps matching TRBD1 (5 bases). The CDR3 covers 11 residues. Trimming cost V 7 bases and J 5 bases, with 8 bases left between them. Germline assignment: CDR1 MNHNS and CDR2 SASEGT. The CDR3, as DNA: TGTGCCAGCACAGGGTGGGAGACCCAGTACTTC. Its protein product is CASTGWETQYF.

This clone was observed a single time. The CDR3 coding sequence is TGTGCCAGCAGTAAAGGGGGTGGCTACACCTTC. Encoded protein: CASSKGGGYTF. The gene calls are TRBV6-5 and TRBJ1-2; D might be TRBD1 (6 bases). The CDR3 is made up of 11 amino acids. V shed 5 bases and J shed 7 bases, with 8 bases lying between them. CDR1 is MNHEY, CDR2 SVGAGI, per germline.

In regard to this clone: The junction departs from germline at one end; a sequencing error may be responsible. The chain employs TRBV18 and TRBJ2-2, with 8 bases that match TRBD2. The CDR3 runs to 17 residues. CDR1 is KGHSH and CDR2 is LQKENI in the germline V gene. This CDR3 reads CASSPLLAGGDTGELFF. The CDR3 DNA reads as TGTGCCAGCTCACCGCTTTTGGCGGGGGGCGACACCGGGGAGTTGTTTTTT.

The chain links TRBV4-3 to TRBJ1-2, with 7 bases aligning to TRBD1. V shed 0 bases and J 6 bases; nucleotides not matched to a gene: 13. The CDR3 covers 17 residues. Germline V gene sequence: CDR1 LGHNA, CDR2 YSLEER. CDR3 sequence reads: CASSQEYGRRQGDGYTF. The DNA for the CDR3 is TGCGCCAGCAGCCAAGAGTATGGGAGGCGGCAGGGGGATGGCTACACCTTC.

The chain carries TRBV28 and TRBJ2-3, with 7 bases lining up with TRBD1. V shed 5 bases and J 3 bases; nucleotides not matched to a gene: 8. The CDR3 is made up of 15 amino acids. Germline CDR1 MDHEN, CDR2 SYDVKM. CDR3 in amino acids: CASSVRGRGTDTQYF. In DNA form, the CDR3 reads TGTGCCAGCAGTGTGAGGGGGCGCGGGACAGATACGCAGTATTTT.

The chain couples TRBV27 to TRBJ2-7, with a tentative D call TRBD2 (7 bases). V was cut by 3 bases and J by 3 bases, with 18 bases left in between. This CDR3 has 16 amino acids. Per germline, CDR1 MNHEY and CDR2 SMNVEV (reference sequence). DNA for the CDR3: TGTGCCAGCAGTTTGGGATGGGGGGGCCCCATCTACGAGCAGTACTTC. It is translated as CASSLGWGGPIYEQYF.

V and J are TRBV7-9 and TRBJ2-7, with D hard to call. The CDR3 is made up of 12 amino acids. Germline V lookup: CDR1 SEHNR, CDR2 FQNEAQ (reference sequence). The V gene lost 3 bases and the J gene lost 6 bases, with 9 bases spanning the gap. The CDR3 DNA is TGTGCCAGCAGCTTCCCCTATGCCGAGCAGTACTTC. Protein product: CASSFPYAEQYF.

This rearrangement joins TRBV6-1 to TRBJ2-7; D is perhaps TRBD1 or TRBD2 (6 bases each). Germline V gives CDR1 MNHNS, CDR2 SASEGT. V lost 8 bases to trimming and J lost 3 bases, with 14 bases between them. This CDR3 has 13 residues. This chain's CDR3 is CASLEGGFYEQYF. The CDR3 coding sequence is TGTGCCAGCCTCGAGGGGGGTTTCTACGAGCAGTACTTC.

V and J are TRBV5-6 and TRBJ2-3; D possibly corresponds to TRBD2 (6 bases). This CDR3 comprises 18 residues. V lost 3 bases to trimming and J lost 0 bases, with 20 bases between them. Germline V CDR1 and CDR2: SGHDT, YYEEEE. This CDR3 is CASSSPGLDSSSTDTQYF. As DNA, the CDR3 is TGTGCCAGCAGCTCACCGGGACTTGATTCATCTAGCACAGATACGCAGTATTTT.

The rearrangement links TRBV10-1 to TRBJ2-3; TRBD2 is a possible D gene (7 bases). The CDR3 totals 15 residues. V dropped 2 bases and J dropped 6 bases, with 15 bases sitting between them. Germline V lookup: CDR1 WNHNN, CDR2 SYGVQD (reference sequence). This CDR3 is CASSEKWGGPDTQYF. For the CDR3, the DNA is TGCGCCAGCAGTGAGAAGTGGGGGGGCCCGGATACGCAGTATTTT.

V and J are TRBV6-1 and TRBJ2-4; 9 bases are a match to TRBD1. The V segment lost 6 bases and the J segment 8 bases; nucleotides outside the gene matches: 11. The CDR3 has 15 amino acids. CDR1 MNHNS and CDR2 SASEGT come from the germline V gene. CDR3 nucleotides: TGTGCCAGCAGCCCCCGACAGGGGGGGTCGGACATTCAGTACTTC. Amino acids: CASSPRQGGSDIQYF.

V usage is TRBV10-3 and J usage is TRBJ2-1; TRBD2 agrees at 7 bases. The germline V gene encodes CDR1 ENHRY and CDR2 SYGVKD. This CDR3 has 13 amino acids. V lost 7 bases to trimming and J lost 9 bases; unmatched junction nucleotides: 9. CDR3: CAIMSGEGLEQFF. The CDR3, as DNA: TGTGCCATCATGAGCGGGGAGGGGCTTGAGCAGTTCTTC.

The gene calls are TRBV5-1 and TRBJ2-7; D is tentatively TRBD1 or TRBD2 (6 bases each). This CDR3 is 14 amino acids long. CDR1 is SGHRS, CDR2 YFSETQ, per germline. V was clipped by 0 bases and J by 7 bases, with 14 bases between them. The CDR3 nucleotides read TGCGCCAGCAGCTTGGCGACAGGAGGGTCGGAGCAGTACTTC. As protein: CASSLATGGSEQYF.

V usage is TRBV10-1 and J usage is TRBJ2-6; no reliable D call. Germline assignment: CDR1 WNHNN and CDR2 SYGVQD (reference sequence). The V and J ends lost 8 bases and 4 bases respectively, with 9 bases between them. The CDR3 has 13 amino acids. The CDR3 here is CASGRSGANVLTF. The CDR3 DNA follows: TGCGCCAGCGGAAGATCCGGGGCCAACGTCCTGACTTTC.

The J gene is TRBJ2-7, the V gene TRBV7-9, with TRBD2 identical over 12 bases. Germline-derived CDR1 and CDR2 are SEHNR and FQNEAQ (reference sequence). The ends lost 5 bases at V and 5 bases at J; junction bases unmatched: 16. The CDR3 is 18 amino acids. This CDR3 is CASSPALAGGLHMDEQYF. The CDR3, as DNA: TGTGCCAGCAGCCCCGCCCTAGCGGGAGGGCTCCATATGGACGAGCAGTACTTC.

The chain joins TRBV28 to TRBJ1-4, with 9 bases matching TRBD1. The V gene's germline CDR1 is MDHEN and CDR2 SYDVKM. This CDR3 comprises 15 residues. V shed 4 bases, J shed 8 bases, and the junction held 8 bases outside the gene matches. The CDR3, as DNA: TGTGCCAGCAGTTCACCGGGACAGGGTGGAGAAAAACTGTTTTTT. Its translation is CASSSPGQGGEKLFF.